This TCR beta chain was profiled in a study of blood T cell repertoires in COVID-19. The data were produced by immunoSEQ multiplex PCR, yet TCRdb's version contains in-frame clones alone and is incomplete. This table has roughly 200,000 clones, around 87% appearing once. With respect to this clone: One junction end disagrees with the germline gene, perhaps due to a read error.

Germline V gene data show CDR1 as SNHLY and CDR2 as FYNNEI. This CDR3 has 14 residues. The chain is built from TRBV2 and TRBJ2-2; D perhaps matches TRBD2 (5 bases). This clonotype was sampled from a woman aged 18 to 35 who had recovered from COVID-19. The material sequenced was peripheral blood. The CDR3, as DNA: TGTGCCAGCTGGAGGAGTCCGAACACTGGGGAGCTGTTTTTT. Translated, it gives CASWRSPNTGELFF.